The 7 T cell receptor beta chains below were found in one sample sequenced in a study of early T cells in non-severe SARS-CoV-2 infection. TCRdb reanalysed the 5' RACE reads using MiXCR and keeps one entry per CDR3 protein. The top ten clones hold 1.3% of a sample with approximately 100,000 distinct CDR3 sequences, roughly 15% of them seen once. Sequenced material: whole blood. Receptor source: an adult who was a healthcare worker with PCR-confirmed SARS-CoV-2 infection or an uninfected control (not recorded which).

The chain employs TRBV3-1 and TRBJ2-1; D ambiguous. Looked up from germline, CDR1 is LGHDT and CDR2 is YNNKEL (reference sequence). CDR3 length: 13 amino acids. The ends were cut back, 3 bases at V and 7 bases at J, with 10 bases in the middle. The CDR3 bases are TGTGCCAGCAGCCAGGCCGGCAAAAATGAGCAGTTCTTC. Residues: CASSQAGKNEQFF.

This rearrangement joins TRBV7-9 to TRBJ2-4; D might be TRBD1 or TRBD2, each matching 6 bases. CDR1 and CDR2 (germline): SEHNR, FQNEAQ (reference sequence). This CDR3 contains 14 residues. The V end lost 5 bases, the J end lost 6 bases, and 14 bases lay between the germline ends. CDR3 sequence (DNA): TGTGCCAGCAGCCCACGGGGGCTCGGAAACATTCAGTACTTC. Translated: CASSPRGLGNIQYF.

The chain recombines TRBV7-8 with TRBJ2-5; D is uncertain. Germline assignment: CDR1 SGHVS and CDR2 FQNEAQ. The CDR3 sequence is 14 residues long. V gave up 0 bases and J gave up 4 bases, with 9 bases separating them. CDR3 bases: TGTGCCAGCAGCTTAGCGACCCTAGGAGAGACCCAGTACTTC. Protein sequence: CASSLATLGETQYF. Using reference TRBV7-8 and TRBJ2-5 for the parts outside the CDR3, the full variable domain is GAGVSQSPRYKVAKRGQDVALRCDPISGHVSLFWYQQALGQGPEFLTYFQNEAQLDKSGLPSDRFFAERPEGSVSTLKIQRTQQEDSAVYLCASSLATLGETQYFGPGTRLLVL.

The chain links TRBV28 to TRBJ1-6; 7 nucleotides line up with TRBD1. This CDR3 contains 17 residues. With V trimmed by 6 bases and J by 0 bases, 8 bases remained unmatched. Germline V gene data show CDR1 as MDHEN and CDR2 as SYDVKM. In nucleotides, the CDR3 is TGTGCCAGCAGCTCCGGGACAGTGGCCTCCTATAATTCACCCCTCCACTTT. Its protein is CASSSGTVASYNSPLHF.

The V gene is TRBV7-9, the J gene TRBJ1-6; 8 positions agree with TRBD1. The CDR3 covers 17 residues. The V gene's germline CDR1 is SEHNR and CDR2 FQNEAQ (reference sequence). V shed 5 bases, J shed 7 bases, and the junction held 13 bases outside the gene matches. CDR3 nucleotide sequence: TGTGCCAGCAGCCAATCGACCCCCCGACAGGGGAATTCACCCCTCCACTTT. As protein: CASSQSTPRQGNSPLHF.

The V gene is TRBV28, the J gene TRBJ2-1; 13 bases align to TRBD2. V shed 8 bases, J shed 2 bases, and the junction held 6 bases outside the gene matches. The CDR3 contains 16 residues. Germline values: CDR1 MDHEN, CDR2 SYDVKM. The CDR3 here is CASGPGTSGTYNEQFF. CDR3 nucleotides: TGTGCCAGCGGACCCGGGACTAGCGGGACCTACAATGAGCAGTTCTTC.

This clonotype has only a few counts. V is TRBV3-1 and J is TRBJ2-1; TRBD1 is a possible D gene (6 bases). Trimming removed 4 bases from V and 5 bases from J, with 12 bases in between. The CDR3 runs to 14 residues. The germline CDR1 and CDR2 sequences are LGHDT and YNNKEL (reference sequence). In DNA form, the CDR3 reads TGTGCCAGCAGCCCTACAGGGATCGACAATGAGCAGTTCTTC. Protein: CASSPTGIDNEQFF.